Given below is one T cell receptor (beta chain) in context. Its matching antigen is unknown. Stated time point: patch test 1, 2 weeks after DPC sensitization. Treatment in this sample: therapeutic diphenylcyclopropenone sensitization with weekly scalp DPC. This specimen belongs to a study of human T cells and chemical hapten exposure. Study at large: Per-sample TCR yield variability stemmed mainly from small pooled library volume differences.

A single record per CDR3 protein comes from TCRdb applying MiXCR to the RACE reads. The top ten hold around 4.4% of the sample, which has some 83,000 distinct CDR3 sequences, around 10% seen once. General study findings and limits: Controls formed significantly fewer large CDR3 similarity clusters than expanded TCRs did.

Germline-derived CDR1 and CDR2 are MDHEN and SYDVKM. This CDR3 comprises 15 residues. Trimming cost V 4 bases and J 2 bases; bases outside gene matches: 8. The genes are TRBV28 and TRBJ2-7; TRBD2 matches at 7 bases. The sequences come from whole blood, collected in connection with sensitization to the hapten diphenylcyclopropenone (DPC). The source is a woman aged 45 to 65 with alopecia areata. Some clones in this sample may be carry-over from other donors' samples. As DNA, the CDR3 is TGTGCCAGCAGTTGGCTATCGGGAGGTACCTACGAGCAGTACTTC. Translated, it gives CASSWLSGGTYEQYF. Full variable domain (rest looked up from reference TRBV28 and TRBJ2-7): DVKVTQSSRYLVKRTGEKVFLECVQDMDHENMFWYRQDPGLGLRLIYFSYDVKMKEKGDIPEGYSVSREKKERFSLILESASTNQTSMYLCASSWLSGGTYEQYFGPGTRLTVT.